This record looks at one T cell receptor beta chain sequence and its context. Germline CDR1 and CDR2: SGHNT and YYREEE (reference sequence). The CDR3 runs to 15 residues. V gave up 2 bases and J gave up 1 base; unmatched junction bases: 3. Assay used: immunoSEQ multiplex PCR; TCRdb lists only in-frame clones, some missing. The sample lists fewer than 150,000 clones, 81% occurring once. This record belongs to a study of blood T cell repertoires in COVID-19. Study summary: Both acute and convalescent COVID-19 samples were obtained from the United States, Italy and Spain. PBMCs, B-cell-depleted T cells, or T cells were the source of the cDNA or gDNA that made up the material.

The TCR originated in a man aged 45-60 years with acute or convalescent COVID-19. The sequenced material came from peripheral blood. J is TRBJ1-1 and V is TRBV5-4; 9 bases align to TRBD1. In DNA, the CDR3 is TGTGCCAGCAGCTTTTTGACAGGGGGGAACACTGAAGCTTTCTTT. Protein sequence: CASSFLTGGNTEAFF.